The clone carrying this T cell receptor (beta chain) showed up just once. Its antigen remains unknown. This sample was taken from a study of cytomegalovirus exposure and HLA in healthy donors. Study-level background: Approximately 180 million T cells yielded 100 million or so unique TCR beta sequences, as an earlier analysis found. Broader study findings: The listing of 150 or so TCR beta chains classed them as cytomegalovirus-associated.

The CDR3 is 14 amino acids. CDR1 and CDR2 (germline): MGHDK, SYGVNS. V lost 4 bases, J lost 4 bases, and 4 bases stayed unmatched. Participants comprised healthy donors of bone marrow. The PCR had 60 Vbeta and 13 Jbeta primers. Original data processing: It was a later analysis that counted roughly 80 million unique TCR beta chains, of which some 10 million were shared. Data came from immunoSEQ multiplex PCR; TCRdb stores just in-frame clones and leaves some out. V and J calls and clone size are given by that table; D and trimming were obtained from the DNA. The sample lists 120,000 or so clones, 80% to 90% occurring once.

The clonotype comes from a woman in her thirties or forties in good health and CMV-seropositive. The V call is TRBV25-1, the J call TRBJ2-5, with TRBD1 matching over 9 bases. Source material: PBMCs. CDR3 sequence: CASSARQGVETQYF. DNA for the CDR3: TGTGCCAGCAGTGCCCGACAGGGGGTAGAGACCCAGTACTTC.